These 25 T cell receptor beta chains originate from one sample sequenced in a study of metastatic and nonmetastatic thyroid tumors. Every patient underwent thyroid surgery untreated. With MiXCR, TCRdb reprocessed the PCR reads. The sample holds roughly 6,400 clones, more than 15% seen once. Source material: tumor tissue. These receptors all stem from a male donor with papillary thyroid cancer or a benign thyroid nodule (not recorded which). Some clones in this sample may be carry-over from other donors' samples.

By share of the sample, this clone is medium-sized. The gene calls are TRBV28 and TRBJ2-7; a weak D match, TRBD1 (6 bases). The CDR3 has 14 amino acids. V dropped 7 bases and J dropped 2 bases, with 15 bases sitting between them. The germline V gene encodes CDR1 MDHEN and CDR2 SYDVKM. This CDR3 is CASNVQGPTYEQYF. CDR3 bases: TGTGCCAGCAACGTACAGGGTCCGACCTACGAGCAGTACTTC.

The chain employs TRBV3-1 and TRBJ2-5; D tentatively fits TRBD1 or TRBD2 (7 bases each). Germline-derived CDR1 and CDR2 are LGHDT and YNNKEL (reference sequence). The V end was cut by 5 bases, the J end by 5 bases, with 18 bases between. The CDR3 runs to 15 residues. For the CDR3, the DNA is TGTGCCAGCAGCTTAGGTTTTCAGGGGGGGGAGACCCAGTACTTC. Amino acids: CASSLGFQGGETQYF.

This clone qualifies as medium-sized. V and J are TRBV27 and TRBJ1-1, with 12 bases that match TRBD1. Trimming removed 5 bases from V and 4 bases from J; junction bases left unmatched: 14. Germline assignment: CDR1 MNHEY and CDR2 SMNVEV (reference sequence). This CDR3 has 18 amino acids. The CDR3 nucleotides read TGTGCCAGCAGTCCTACGTCGACCGGGACAGGGGGCCGCACTGAAGCTTTCTTT. The encoded protein is CASSPTSTGTGGRTEAFF.

By sample fraction, this clone is medium-sized. The chain uses TRBV2 and TRBJ2-2; D remains ambiguous. The V end was cut by 6 bases, the J end by 3 bases, with 5 bases between. Looked up from germline, CDR1 is SNHLY and CDR2 is FYNNEI. This CDR3 has 12 residues. The CDR3 loop is CASRVHTGELFF. The CDR3, as DNA: TGTGCCAGCAGGGTTCACACCGGGGAGCTGTTTTTT.

This clone was recorded a few times. This rearrangement joins TRBV12-3 or TRBV12-4 to TRBJ2-6, with a weak D call TRBD2 (5 bases). The CDR3 has 15 amino acids. Trimming took off 3 bases at V and 0 bases at J, with 6 bases between the two ends. This CDR3 reads CASSFGSSGANVLTF. In DNA, the CDR3 is TGTGCCAGCAGTTTTGGGAGCTCTGGGGCCAACGTCCTGACTTTC.

By proportion, this clone is medium-sized. J is TRBJ2-7 and V is TRBV28; a possible D gene is TRBD1 (6 bases). CDR1 and CDR2 (germline): MDHEN, SYDVKM. The CDR3 contains 14 residues. V was clipped by 8 bases and J by 2 bases, with 16 bases between them. For the CDR3, the DNA is TGTGCCAGCTCAAGACCAGGGGCCACCTACGAGCAGTACTTC. The encoded protein is CASSRPGATYEQYF.

The chain joins TRBV4-1 to TRBJ2-3, with D perhaps matching TRBD1 (5 bases). V lost 3 bases, J lost 0 bases, and 7 bases lay in between. CDR3 length equals 14 residues. CDR1 MGHRA and CDR2 YSYEKL come from the germline V gene. The DNA for the CDR3 is TGCGCCAGCAGCCAGGGGCCCAGCACAGATACGCAGTATTTT. Translating it yields CASSQGPSTDTQYF.

This clone rates as medium-sized. The DNA for the CDR3 is TGCGCCAGCAGCTCATCCGGATTCTACACCGGGGAGCTGTTTTTT. It encodes CASSSSGFYTGELFF. The V and J genes are TRBV5-1 and TRBJ2-2; D not resolved. The CDR3 is 15 amino acids. The V gene lost 3 bases and the J gene lost 3 bases, with 12 bases spanning the gap. Germline values: CDR1 SGHRS, CDR2 YFSETQ.

This clone is medium-sized. CDR3 nucleotides: TGTGCCAGCACGACAGGGGGTAAGGTGGACGAGCAGTACTTC. Amino acids: CASTTGGKVDEQYF. The rearrangement links TRBV28 to TRBJ2-7; 9 bases are shared with TRBD1. Germline CDR1 reads MDHEN; CDR2 reads SYDVKM. Unmatched junction bases numbered 9, after V lost 7 bases and J lost 5 bases. The CDR3 spans 14 residues.

This clone counts as medium-sized (0.01 to 0.1%). This rearrangement joins TRBV9 to TRBJ2-5; 7 bases align to TRBD2. V gave up 0 bases and J gave up 5 bases; unmatched junction bases: 13. The CDR3 spans 17 residues. Per germline, CDR1 SGDLS and CDR2 YYNGEE. The CDR3 loop reads CASSVGALGSGVETQYF. DNA for the CDR3: TGTGCCAGCAGCGTAGGGGCCTTGGGGAGCGGGGTTGAGACCCAGTACTTC.

The V call is TRBV6-1, the J call TRBJ1-2; tentative D call: TRBD1 (5 bases). The germline V gene has CDR1 MNHNS and CDR2 SASEGT. This CDR3 spans 13 amino acids. Between the trimmed V and J ends, which lost 6 bases and 8 bases, there was a span of 16 bases. The CDR3 coding sequence is TGTGCCAGCAGGACGGGGCCTACGGGCGGCTACACCTTC. Its translation is CASRTGPTGGYTF.

The chain uses TRBV20-1 and TRBJ1-2, with D tentatively TRBD1 (5 bases). The CDR3 runs to 15 residues. Germline-derived CDR1 and CDR2 are DFQATT and SNEGSKA (reference sequence). The V end was cut by 3 bases, the J end by 4 bases, with 18 bases between. Written as DNA, the CDR3 is TGCAGTGCTAGTCCCAACGTTCGGGGCGTCTATGGCTACACCTTC. Encoded protein: CSASPNVRGVYGYTF.

This rearrangement joins TRBV12-3 or TRBV12-4 to TRBJ1-5, with 9 bases lining up with TRBD1. V shed 5 bases, J shed 6 bases, and the junction held 5 bases outside the gene matches. The CDR3 spans 14 residues. This CDR3 reads CASSLGTGIQPQHF. The CDR3 DNA reads TGTGCCAGCAGTCTCGGGACAGGGATTCAGCCCCAGCATTTT.

This clone is termed medium-sized (0.01 to 0.1%). J is TRBJ2-2 and V is TRBV6-1; D might be TRBD1 (5 bases). V was cut by 7 bases and J by 3 bases, with 15 bases left in between. The germline CDR1 and CDR2 sequences are MNHNS and SASEGT. The length of the CDR3 is 15 residues. CDR3 sequence reads: CASTPGQGYTGELFF. The CDR3 bases are TGTGCCAGCACCCCAGGCCAGGGCTACACCGGGGAGCTGTTTTTT.

Comments on this clone: At one boundary the junction diverges from the germline segment, which might be a read error. This sequence joins TRBV4-1 and TRBJ1-1; possibly TRBD1 for D (5 bases). Per germline, CDR1 MGHRA and CDR2 YSYEKL. The CDR3 is 13 residues long. The CDR3 loop is CASSQDMGRGALF. For the CDR3, the DNA is TGCGCCAGCAGCCAAGACATGGGGCGTGGAGCTCTCTTT.

The chain employs TRBV28 and TRBJ2-7, with TRBD2 as a possible D gene (6 bases). CDR1 and CDR2 from the germline V gene are MDHEN and SYDVKM. The length of the CDR3 is 14 residues. V was cut by 5 bases and J by 2 bases, with 13 bases left in between. CDR3 protein: CASSPLANTYEQYF. CDR3 nucleotide sequence: TGTGCCAGCAGTCCGCTAGCGAATACCTACGAGCAGTACTTC.

This clone has just a few counts. The chain has TRBV6-1 and TRBJ2-1; TRBD2 is a possible D gene (5 bases). Deletions cut 5 bases from V and 3 bases from J, with 11 bases between. The CDR3 totals 14 residues. CDR1 and CDR2 (germline): MNHNS, SASEGT. The CDR3 DNA reads TGTGCCAGCAGTCCCGACGGGAACTACAATGAGCAGTTCTTC. It specifies CASSPDGNYNEQFF.

The V and J genes are TRBV30 and TRBJ2-3; TRBD2 aligns across 7 bases. The germline gives CDR1 GTSNPN, CDR2 SVGIG (reference sequence). The CDR3 loop spans 15 amino acids. Germline trimming cut 3 bases from V and 3 bases from J; bases unmatched to any gene: 9. CDR3 amino acids: CAWSSRGEMTDTQYF. The CDR3 coding sequence is TGTGCCTGGAGCTCCCGGGGGGAGATGACAGATACGCAGTATTTT.

As regards this clone: A junction boundary mismatches the germline segment, possibly from a read error. This rearrangement joins TRBV5-4 to TRBJ2-3; a weak D match, TRBD1 (5 bases). Germline CDR1 SGHNT, CDR2 YYREEE (reference sequence). There are 15 residues in the CDR3. The CDR3 nucleotides read TGTGCCAACAGCCCCTGGGGCTGGGGCACAGATACGCAGTATTTT. Translating it yields CANSPWGWGTDTQYF. Supplemented by reference TRBV5-4 and TRBJ2-3, the full variable domain reads ETGVTQSPTHLIKTRGQQVTLRCSSQSGHNTVSWYQQALGQGPQFIFQYYREEENGRGNFPPRFSGLQFPNYSSELNVNALELDDSALYLCANSPWGWGTDTQYFGPGTRLTVL.

The count of this clone is one. The genes are TRBV20-1 and TRBJ1-5; 7 bases align to TRBD1. There are 15 residues in the CDR3. The V gene's germline CDR1 is DFQATT and CDR2 SNEGSKA (reference sequence). V lost 6 bases and J lost 3; bases outside the gene matches: 11. The DNA of the CDR3 is TGCAGTGCCCAAGTAGGAGGGACAGCCAATCAGCCCCAGCATTTT. Amino acids: CSAQVGGTANQPQHF.

The rearrangement uses TRBV19 and TRBJ2-7; 11 bases map to TRBD2. CDR3 length equals 14 residues. The J segment lost 4 bases and the V segment lost 5 bases, leaving 4 bases of the junction unmatched. CDR1 and CDR2 from the germline V gene are LNHDA and SQIVND (reference sequence). The CDR3 protein is CASSRGLAEYEQYF. The CDR3 DNA sequence: TGTGCCAGTAGTCGGGGACTAGCGGAATACGAGCAGTACTTC.

There are a few counts of this clone. The chain is built from TRBV2 and TRBJ2-5; TRBD2 is a possible D gene (6 bases). The germline gives CDR1 SNHLY, CDR2 FYNNEI. The length of the CDR3 is 13 residues. Trimming stripped 2 bases from V and 7 bases from J, with 11 bases between. CDR3: CASSENAEGTQYF. The CDR3 bases are TGTGCCAGCAGTGAAAATGCGGAGGGGACCCAGTACTTC.

This clone occurred many times. The rearrangement joins TRBV4-2 to TRBJ1-4; D is unclear. Trimming left V 0 bases short and J 5 bases short, with 4 bases between. This CDR3 has 13 residues. Germline V gene data show CDR1 as LGHNA and CDR2 as YNFKEQ. CDR3 sequence reads: CASSQERNEKLFF. The DNA of the CDR3 is TGTGCCAGCAGCCAAGAACGAAATGAAAAACTGTTTTTT.

The chain carries TRBV20-1 and TRBJ2-5; 11 bases agree with TRBD1. The J call is doubtful: the DNA matches TRBJ2-1 better. The CDR3 spans 14 residues. CDR1 DFQATT and CDR2 SNEGSKA come from the germline V gene (reference sequence). CDR3 DNA sequence: TGCAGGGTCGAGAAACCGGACAGGGGGCATGAGCAGTTCTTC. Translated, it gives CRVEKPDRGHEQFF.

This clone is medium-sized in the sample. This sequence joins TRBV5-1 and TRBJ1-2; the match to TRBD1 covers 8 bases. Unmatched junction bases numbered 5, after V lost 0 bases and J lost 4 bases. The V gene's germline CDR1 is SGHRS and CDR2 YFSETQ. The CDR3 has 15 amino acids. The CDR3 loop reads CASSLGTGPLYGYTF. The CDR3 nucleotides read TGCGCCAGCAGCTTGGGGACAGGGCCCCTCTATGGCTACACCTTC.